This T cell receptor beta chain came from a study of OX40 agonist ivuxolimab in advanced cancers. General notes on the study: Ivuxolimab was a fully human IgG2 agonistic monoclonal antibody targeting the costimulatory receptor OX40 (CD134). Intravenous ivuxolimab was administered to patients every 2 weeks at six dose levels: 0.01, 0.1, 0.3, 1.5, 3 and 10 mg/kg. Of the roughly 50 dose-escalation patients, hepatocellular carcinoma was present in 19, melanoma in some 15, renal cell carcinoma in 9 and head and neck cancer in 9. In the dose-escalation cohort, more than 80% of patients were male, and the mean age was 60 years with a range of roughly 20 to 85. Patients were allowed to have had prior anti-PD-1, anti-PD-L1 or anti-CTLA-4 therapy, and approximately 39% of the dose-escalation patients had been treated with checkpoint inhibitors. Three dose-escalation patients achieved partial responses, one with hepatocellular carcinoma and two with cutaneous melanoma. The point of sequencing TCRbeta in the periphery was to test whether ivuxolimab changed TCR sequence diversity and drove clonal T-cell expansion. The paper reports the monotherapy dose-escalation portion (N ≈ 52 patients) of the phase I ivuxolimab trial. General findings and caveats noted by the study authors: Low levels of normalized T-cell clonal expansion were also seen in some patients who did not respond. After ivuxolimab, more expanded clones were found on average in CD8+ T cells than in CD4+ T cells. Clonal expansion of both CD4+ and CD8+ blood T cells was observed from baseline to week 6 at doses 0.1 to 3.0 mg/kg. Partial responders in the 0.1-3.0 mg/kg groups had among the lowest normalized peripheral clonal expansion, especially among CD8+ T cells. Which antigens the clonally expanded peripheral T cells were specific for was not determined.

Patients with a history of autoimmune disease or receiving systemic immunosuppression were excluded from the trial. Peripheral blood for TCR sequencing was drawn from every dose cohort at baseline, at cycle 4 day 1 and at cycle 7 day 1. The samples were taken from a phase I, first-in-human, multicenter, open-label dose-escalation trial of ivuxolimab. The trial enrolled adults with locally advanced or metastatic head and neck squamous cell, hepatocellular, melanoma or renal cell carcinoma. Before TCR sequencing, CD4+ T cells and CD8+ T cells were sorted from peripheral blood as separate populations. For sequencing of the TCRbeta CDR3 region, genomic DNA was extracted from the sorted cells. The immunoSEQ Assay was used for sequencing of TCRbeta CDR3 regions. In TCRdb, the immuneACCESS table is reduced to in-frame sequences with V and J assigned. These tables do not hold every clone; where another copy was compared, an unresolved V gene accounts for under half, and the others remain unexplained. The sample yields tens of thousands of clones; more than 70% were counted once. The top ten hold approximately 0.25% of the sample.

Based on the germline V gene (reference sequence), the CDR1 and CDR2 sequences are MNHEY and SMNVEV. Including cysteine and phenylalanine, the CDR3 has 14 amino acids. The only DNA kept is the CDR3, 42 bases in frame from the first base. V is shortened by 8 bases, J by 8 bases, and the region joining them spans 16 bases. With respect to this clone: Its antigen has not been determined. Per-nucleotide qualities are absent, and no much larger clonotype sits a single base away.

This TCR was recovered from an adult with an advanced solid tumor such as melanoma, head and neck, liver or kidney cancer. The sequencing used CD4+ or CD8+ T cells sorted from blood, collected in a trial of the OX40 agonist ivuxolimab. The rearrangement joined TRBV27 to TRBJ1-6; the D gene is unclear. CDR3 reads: CASGSVVSYSPLHF. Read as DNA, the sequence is TGTGCCAGCGGCTCGGTGGTCAGTTATTCACCCCTCCACTTT.